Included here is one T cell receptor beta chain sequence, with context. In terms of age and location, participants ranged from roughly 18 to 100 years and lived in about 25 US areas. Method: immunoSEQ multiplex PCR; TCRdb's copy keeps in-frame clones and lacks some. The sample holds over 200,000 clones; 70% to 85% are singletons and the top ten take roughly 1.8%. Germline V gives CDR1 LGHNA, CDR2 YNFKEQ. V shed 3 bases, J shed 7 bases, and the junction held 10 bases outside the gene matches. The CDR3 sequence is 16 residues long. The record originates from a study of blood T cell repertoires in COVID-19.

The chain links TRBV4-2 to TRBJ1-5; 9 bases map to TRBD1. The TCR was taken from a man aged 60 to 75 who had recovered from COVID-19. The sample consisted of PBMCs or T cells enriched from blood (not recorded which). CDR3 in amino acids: CASSQNPGTGYQPQHF. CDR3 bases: TGTGCCAGCAGCCAGAACCCCGGGACAGGGTACCAGCCCCAGCATTTT.